This T cell receptor beta chain came from a study of blood T cell repertoires in COVID-19. Study-wide context: T cells, B-cell-depleted T cells, or PBMCs provided the cDNA or gDNA that served as material.

Original analysis: Estimation of nucleated cell counts relied on the amplification of reference gene primers. Repertoires were generated with immunoSEQ multiplex PCR, while TCRdb's copy carries only in-frame clones and drops some. That table furnishes V, J and clone size, whereas the DNA furnished D and trimming. Among about 280,000 clones listed, roughly nine tenths were seen once. CDR3 size: 15 residues. V shed 6 bases, J shed 14 bases, and the junction held 18 bases outside the gene matches. CDR1 is MNHEY and CDR2 is SVGAGI in the germline V gene. Participants were aged about 18 to 89 years from about two dozen US areas. Donors were grouped by their self-reported clinical history.

V gene TRBV6-5 combines with J gene TRBJ1-5, with 8 nucleotides matching TRBD1. The TCR was taken from a woman aged 55-70 years who had recovered from COVID-19. The specimen sequenced was PBMCs or T cells enriched from blood (not recorded which). CDR3 protein: CASRQTMTGDGAKHF. The CDR3, as DNA: TGTGCCAGCAGACAGACAATGACAGGGGACGGGGCCAAGCATTTT.